The 25 T cell receptor beta chains in this list originate from one sample, sequenced in a study of metastatic and nonmetastatic thyroid tumors (dated by TCRdb to about 2020). No patient had received any treatment before thyroid surgery. The library was built by means of PCR. Sequencing instrument: Illumina HiSeq 4000. TCRdb itself trimmed the public reads at Q25 with fastp, ran MiXCR and retained productive beta chains. Here the sample has roughly 22,000 clones; 36% occur a single time. The top ten clonotypes cover approximately 21% of the sample. The sequencing input was blood. These receptors originate from a male donor with papillary thyroid cancer or a benign thyroid nodule (not recorded which). Some clones in this sample may be carry-over from other donors' samples.

This clone occurred many times. This sequence joins TRBV6-2 or TRBV6-3 and TRBJ2-7; TRBD1 aligns across 8 bases. This CDR3 comprises 16 residues. The V gene end was trimmed by 4 bases and the J gene end by 4 bases; junction bases not matched to a gene: 12. Germline V gives CDR1 MNHEY, CDR2 SVGEGT. CDR3 bases: TGTGCCAGCAGTTCCCGTCTTGGACAGGGAACTTACGAGCAGTACTTC. This gives the protein CASSSRLGQGTYEQYF.

This clone has a count of ten or more. The genes are TRBV10-1 and TRBJ2-2; 12 bases align to TRBD2. Germline trimming cut 7 bases from V and 3 bases from J; bases unmatched to any gene: 6. The germline CDR1 and CDR2 sequences are WNHNN and SYGVQD (reference sequence). CDR3 length equals 16 residues. Here the CDR3 DNA reads TGCGCCAGCAACCTGAGACTAGCGGGGGACACCGGGGAGCTGTTTTTT. Protein product: CASNLRLAGDTGELFF.

The chain joins TRBV6-1 to TRBJ2-3; D tentatively reads TRBD1 or TRBD2 (5 bases each). The CDR3 loop spans 14 amino acids. CDR1 is MNHNS and CDR2 is SASEGT in the germline V gene. The V end lost 5 bases, the J end lost 2 bases, and 11 bases lay between the germline ends. The CDR3 bases are TGTGCCAGCAGTTTTGGGGGTCCCACAGATACGCAGTATTTT. Translating it yields CASSFGGPTDTQYF.

The sample holds a few counts of this clone. The gene calls are TRBV12-3 or TRBV12-4 and TRBJ2-7; D possibly corresponds to TRBD2 (5 bases). This CDR3 region has 13 residues. Trimming took off 3 bases at V and 5 bases at J, with 11 bases between the two ends. In DNA, the CDR3 is TGTGCCAGCAGTTTGGGTGGAGGCCACGAGCAGTACTTC. Translating it yields CASSLGGGHEQYF.

In its sample, this clone was seen many times. V and J are TRBV9 and TRBJ1-5, with no clear D. The CDR3 totals 13 residues. The V gene's germline CDR1 is SGDLS and CDR2 YYNGEE. Trimming took off 2 bases at V and 9 bases at J, with 12 bases between the two ends. The CDR3 loop is CASSVTRTGPQHF. In DNA, the CDR3 is TGTGCCAGCAGCGTTACCCGGACGGGGCCCCAGCATTTT.

By proportion, this clone is medium-sized. The rearrangement uses TRBV11-2 and TRBJ1-6; 8 bases are shared with TRBD1. The germline V gene has CDR1 SGHAT and CDR2 FQNNGV. The CDR3 sequence is 14 residues long. J gave up 6 bases and V 5 bases, and 3 bases lay outside the gene matches. The CDR3 loop is CASSRDRSNSPLHF. The CDR3 coding sequence is TGTGCCAGCAGCAGGGACAGGTCTAATTCACCCCTCCACTTT. The full variable domain, completed using reference TRBV11-2 and TRBJ1-6, is EAGVAQSPRYKIIEKRQSVAFWCNPISGHATLYWYQQILGQGPKLLIQFQNNGVVDDSQLPKDRFSAERLKGVDSTLKIQPAKLEDSAVYLCASSRDRSNSPLHFGNGTRLTVT.

The sample holds many counts of this clone. The chain employs TRBV13 and TRBJ2-7; 12 bases agree with TRBD2. CDR1 is PRHDT, CDR2 FYEKMQ, per germline (reference sequence). Trimming at V came to 3 bases and at J to 2 bases, leaving 5 bases not matched to a gene. CDR3 length equals 16 residues. CDR3 residues: CASSFSLAGGTYEQYF. The DNA of the CDR3 is TGTGCCAGCAGCTTTTCACTAGCGGGAGGTACCTACGAGCAGTACTTC.

The chain is built from TRBV6-1 and TRBJ1-1; possible D gene TRBD1, 5 bases. The germline V gene encodes CDR1 MNHNS and CDR2 SASEGT. Trimming took 1 base from V and 4 from J, leaving 13 bases between them. The CDR3 is 15 amino acids. The DNA of the CDR3 is TGTGCCAGCAGTGAAGAGGGTTGGGGGATCACTGAAGCTTTCTTT. Translated: CASSEEGWGITEAFF.

This chain uses TRBV28 with TRBJ2-5; D might be TRBD2 (6 bases). V was pared by 6 bases and J by 5 bases, with 19 bases between. This CDR3 is built from 15 residues. Germline CDR1 reads MDHEN; CDR2 reads SYDVKM. The CDR3 DNA reads TGTGCCAGCAGCCCCGCCCCCCGGGACTCGGAGACCCAGTACTTC. Translated: CASSPAPRDSETQYF.

This clone is deemed medium-sized (0.01 to 0.1%). The rearrangement uses TRBV28 and TRBJ1-1; 7 nucleotides agree with TRBD1. J gave up 5 bases and V 8 bases, and 11 bases lay outside the gene matches. Germline CDR1 MDHEN, CDR2 SYDVKM. The CDR3 extends over 14 amino acids. This CDR3 reads CASVGDRVATEAFF. The CDR3 DNA sequence: TGTGCCAGCGTTGGAGACAGGGTTGCAACTGAAGCTTTCTTT.

The chain has TRBV4-1 and TRBJ2-7; 8 positions agree with TRBD2. CDR1 is MGHRA, CDR2 YSYEKL, per germline. The CDR3 spans 14 residues. Trimming cost V 4 bases and J 0 bases; bases outside gene matches: 2. In DNA form, the CDR3 reads TGCGCCAGCAGCCTGGCGGGGGGCTCCTACGAGCAGTACTTC. Protein: CASSLAGGSYEQYF.

This clone was recorded at least ten times. The V call is TRBV15, the J call TRBJ1-1; D unclear. Germline CDR1 LNHNV, CDR2 YYDKDF (reference sequence). V shed 1 base and J shed 7 bases, with 4 bases lying between them. The CDR3 loop spans 11 amino acids. The CDR3 DNA reads as TGTGCCACCAGCAGAGGCAGTGAAGCTTTCTTT. Protein sequence: CATSRGSEAFF.

In this sample, this clone turned up many times. V and J are TRBV7-9 and TRBJ2-3; 8 nucleotides match TRBD2. CDR1 is SEHNR, CDR2 FQNEAQ, per germline (reference sequence). The CDR3 has 14 amino acids. Unmatched junction bases numbered 8, after V lost 3 bases and J lost 9 bases. CDR3 bases: TGTGCCAGCAGCTTGTTTGGGACGGGAGGGACGCAGTATTTT. It translates to CASSLFGTGGTQYF.

This clone was picked up one time. The chain is built from TRBV9 and TRBJ2-1; 9 nucleotides agree with TRBD1. J gave up 7 bases and V 4 bases, and 12 bases lay outside the gene matches. This CDR3 has 16 residues. The germline V gene encodes CDR1 SGDLS and CDR2 YYNGEE. CDR3 in amino acids: CASSRFSGQGLNEQFF. In DNA, the CDR3 is TGTGCCAGCAGCCGATTTTCTGGACAGGGGCTAAATGAGCAGTTCTTC.

This sequence joins TRBV19 and TRBJ2-7; TRBD1 might be the D (6 bases). The germline CDR1 and CDR2 sequences are LNHDA and SQIVND (reference sequence). Trimming pared 8 bases from V and 3 bases from J, leaving 20 bases between. CDR3 length: 15 residues. The CDR3 loop is CASRKTRDTLYEQYF. In nucleotides, the CDR3 is TGTGCCAGTCGGAAGACCCGGGACACCCTCTACGAGCAGTACTTC.

The gene calls are TRBV5-1 and TRBJ2-7, with 9 bases lining up with TRBD1. Germline V gene data show CDR1 as SGHRS and CDR2 as YFSETQ. With V trimmed by 0 bases and J by 1 base, 2 bases remained unmatched. The CDR3 covers 15 residues. The CDR3 reads CASSLGGTGSYEQYF. The CDR3 DNA follows: TGCGCCAGCAGCTTGGGTGGGACAGGGTCCTACGAGCAGTACTTC.

The V call is TRBV4-1, the J call TRBJ2-7, with TRBD2 identical over 14 bases. CDR1 is MGHRA, CDR2 YSYEKL, per germline. Trimming removed 4 bases from V and 6 bases from J; junction bases left unmatched: 2. The CDR3 runs 14 residues. CDR3 sequence: CASSPGTSGSEQYF. CDR3 nucleotide sequence: TGCGCCAGCAGCCCCGGGACTAGCGGGAGCGAGCAGTACTTC.

This chain connects TRBV5-6 to TRBJ2-1, with 11 bases matching TRBD2. The CDR3 is 14 amino acids. V gave up 4 bases and J gave up 8 bases; unmatched junction bases: 5. Germline V gene data show CDR1 as SGHDT and CDR2 as YYEEEE. DNA of the CDR3: TGTGCCAGCAGCGCGGGACTAGCGGAATATGAGCAGTTCTTC. Translating it yields CASSAGLAEYEQFF.

This clone has ten or more counts. This sequence may be a read error, since a much larger clone differs from it by one base. The gene calls are TRBV7-8 and TRBJ1-6; D is perhaps TRBD1 (6 bases). This CDR3 is built from 13 residues. Germline V gene lookup returns CDR1 SGHVS and CDR2 FQNEAQ. V dropped 5 bases and J dropped 8 bases, with 10 bases sitting between them. The CDR3 here is CASSTAGDSPLHF. CDR3 coding DNA: TGTGCCAGCAGCACAGCAGGGGATTCACCCCTCCACTTT.

The rearrangement joins TRBV7-2 to TRBJ2-7, with D possibly being TRBD2 (5 bases). Between the trimmed V and J ends, which lost 6 bases and 1 base, there was a span of 13 bases. This CDR3 has 14 residues. Germline CDR1 SGHTA, CDR2 FQGNSA. CDR3 sequence reads: CASRPSGGSYEQYF. CDR3 nucleotides: TGTGCCAGCAGGCCCAGTGGCGGGTCCTACGAGCAGTACTTC.

There are many counts of this clone. The junction departs from the called germline gene at one end, perhaps through a read error. The chain employs TRBV6-2 or TRBV6-3 and TRBJ2-5; 9 nucleotides align to TRBD2. The CDR3 covers 15 residues. The germline V gene encodes CDR1 MNHEY and CDR2 SVGEGT. In DNA form, the CDR3 reads TGTGCCGGCAGTTACTCGCGGCGGGAGGGAGGGACCCAGTACTTC. Encoded protein: CAGSYSRREGGTQYF.

This clone came up many times. The final CDR3 position lacks the conserved phenylalanine or tryptophan, pointing to a likely read error. CDR3 protein: CASSLDPSGRNNEQFV. The CDR3 DNA reads as TGTGCCAGCAGCTTAGATCCATCGGGACGGAACAATGAGCAGTTCGTC. The chain is built from TRBV11-3 and TRBJ2-1; D is tentatively TRBD1 or TRBD2 (5 bases each). Trimming left V 0 bases short and J 5 bases short, with 14 bases between. The CDR3 sequence is 16 residues long. The germline V gene has CDR1 SGHNT and CDR2 YENEEA.

This clone was observed a single time. The genes are TRBV9 and TRBJ2-2, with 8 bases matching TRBD1. Germline V lookup: CDR1 SGDLS, CDR2 YYNGEE. V gave up 0 bases and J gave up 6 bases; unmatched junction bases: 4. CDR3 size: 15 residues. The CDR3 loop reads CASSVGTGYAGELFF. The CDR3 region has the DNA TGTGCCAGCAGCGTAGGGACAGGGTACGCCGGGGAGCTGTTTTTT.

The rearrangement links TRBV3-1 to TRBJ2-7; 13 positions agree with TRBD2. The CDR3 sequence is 15 residues long. V shed 9 bases, J shed 3 bases, and the junction held 8 bases outside the gene matches. From germline, CDR1 is LGHDT and CDR2 YNNKEL (reference sequence). Here the CDR3 reads CASRTGTSGVYEQYF. The CDR3 DNA reads TGTGCCAGTCGTACCGGGACTAGCGGGGTCTACGAGCAGTACTTC.

This clone has a handful of counts. This chain joins TRBV6-1 and TRBJ1-3; D perhaps matches TRBD1 (5 bases). The CDR3 extends over 15 amino acids. The germline gives CDR1 MNHNS, CDR2 SASEGT. V lost 1 base and J 4 bases, leaving 11 bases between the germline ends. The CDR3 here is CASSEEEGHGNTIYF. The CDR3 coding sequence is TGTGCCAGCAGTGAAGAGGAGGGGCACGGAAACACCATATATTTT.